The clone carrying this T cell receptor beta chain has at least ten counts. What it recognizes is unknown. This specimen comes from a study of regulatory T cells in long-lasting Graves disease. Arm-PCR with iRepertoire HTBI primers amplified the CDR3 regions for these TCR beta libraries. TCRdb reprocessed the multiplex PCR reads with MiXCR, giving one entry per CDR3 protein. The sample consists of 200,000 to 250,000 distinct CDR3 sequences, 20% to 25% of them appearing once. The CDR3 covers 13 residues. V lost 5 bases and J lost 3; bases outside the gene matches: 6. The germline V gene has CDR1 GTSNPN and CDR2 SVGIG (reference sequence). Overall study findings and caveats: Between persistent patients, fewer than 3,500 public clonotypes were shared, exceeding the approximately 870 shared between new patients.

Specified time point: newly diagnosed GD, antithyroid drugs for less than 3 months. Extracted RNA from PBMCs served as the source of the TCR library. V is TRBV30 and J is TRBJ2-7, with TRBD1 identical over 8 bases. The sample here was peripheral blood mononuclear cells (PBMCs), taken at new diagnosis, from a patient treated with antithyroid drugs. This receptor was obtained from a female donor with Graves disease. The CDR3 spells CAWQTGAGYEQYF. As DNA, the CDR3 is TGTGCCTGGCAGACAGGGGCCGGCTACGAGCAGTACTTC. Full variable domain (rest looked up from reference TRBV30 and TRBJ2-7): SQTIHQWPATLVQPVGSPLSLECTVEGTSNPNLYWYRQAAGRGLQLLFYSVGIGQISSEVPQNLSASRPQDRQFILSSKKLLLSDSGFYLCAWQTGAGYEQYFGPGTRLTVT.